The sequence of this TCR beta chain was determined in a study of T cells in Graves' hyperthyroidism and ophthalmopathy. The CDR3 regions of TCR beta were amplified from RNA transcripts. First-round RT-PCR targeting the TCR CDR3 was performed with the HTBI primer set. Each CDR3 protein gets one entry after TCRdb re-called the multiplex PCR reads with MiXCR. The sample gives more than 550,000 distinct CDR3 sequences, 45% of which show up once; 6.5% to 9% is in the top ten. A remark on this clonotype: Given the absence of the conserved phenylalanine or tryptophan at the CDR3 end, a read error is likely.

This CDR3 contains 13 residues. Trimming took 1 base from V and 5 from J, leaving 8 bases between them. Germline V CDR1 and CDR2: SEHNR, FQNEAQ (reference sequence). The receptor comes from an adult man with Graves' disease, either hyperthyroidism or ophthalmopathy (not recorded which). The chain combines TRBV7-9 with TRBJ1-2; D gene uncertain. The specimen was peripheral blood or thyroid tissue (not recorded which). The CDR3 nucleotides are TGTGCCAGCAGCTTAGGCACGGTGTATGGCTACACCCTC. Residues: CASSLGTVYGYTL.